The sequence of this T cell receptor (beta chain) was determined in a study of blood T cell repertoires in COVID-19. Study information: From T cells, B-cell-depleted T cells, or PBMCs came the material, which was cDNA or gDNA.

Per germline, CDR1 GTSNPN and CDR2 SVGIG (reference sequence). V gave up 6 bases and J gave up 5 bases; unmatched junction bases: 17. The CDR3 runs to 17 residues. Cohort allocation depended upon clinical history that participants reported. The data were produced by immunoSEQ multiplex PCR, yet TCRdb's version contains in-frame clones alone and is incomplete. This sample has some 170,000 clones; 80% to 90% occur once, and the top ten carry roughly 15%. The chain links TRBV30 to TRBJ1-4; 8 bases match TRBD1. Sequenced: PBMCs or T cells enriched from blood (not recorded which). The receptor was isolated from a man between 45 and 60 years old who had recovered from COVID-19. The CDR3 DNA follows: TGTGCCTGCCGTCTCTCGGCAGGGGGCCTGCGGAATGAAAAACTGTTTTTT. It specifies CACRLSAGGLRNEKLFF.